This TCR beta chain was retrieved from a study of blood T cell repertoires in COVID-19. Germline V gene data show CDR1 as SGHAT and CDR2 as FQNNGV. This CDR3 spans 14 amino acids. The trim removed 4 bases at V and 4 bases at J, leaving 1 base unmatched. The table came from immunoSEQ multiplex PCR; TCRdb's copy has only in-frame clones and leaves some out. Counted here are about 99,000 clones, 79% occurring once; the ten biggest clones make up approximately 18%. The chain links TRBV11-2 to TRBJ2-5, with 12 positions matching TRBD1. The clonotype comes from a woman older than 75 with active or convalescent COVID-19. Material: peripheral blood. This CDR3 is CASSSGQGAETQYF. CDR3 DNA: TGTGCCAGCAGCTCGGGACAGGGGGCAGAGACCCAGTACTTC.